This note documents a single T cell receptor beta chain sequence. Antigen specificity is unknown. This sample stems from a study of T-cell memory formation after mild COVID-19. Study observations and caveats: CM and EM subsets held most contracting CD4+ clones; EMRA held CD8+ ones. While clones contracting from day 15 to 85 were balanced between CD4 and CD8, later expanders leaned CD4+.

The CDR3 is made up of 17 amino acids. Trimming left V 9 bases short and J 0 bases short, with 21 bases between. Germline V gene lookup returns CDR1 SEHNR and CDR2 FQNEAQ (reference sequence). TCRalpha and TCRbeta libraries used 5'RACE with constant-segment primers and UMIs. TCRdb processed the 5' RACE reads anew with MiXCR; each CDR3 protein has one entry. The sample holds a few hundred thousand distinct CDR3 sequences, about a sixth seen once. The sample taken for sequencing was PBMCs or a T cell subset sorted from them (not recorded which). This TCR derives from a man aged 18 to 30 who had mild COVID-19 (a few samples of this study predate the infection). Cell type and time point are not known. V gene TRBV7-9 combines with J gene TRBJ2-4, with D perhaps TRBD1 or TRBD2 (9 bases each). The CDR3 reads CASSPAGGQGAKNIQYF. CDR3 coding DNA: TGTGCCAGTAGCCCAGCGGGGGGACAGGGAGCCAAAAACATTCAGTACTTC. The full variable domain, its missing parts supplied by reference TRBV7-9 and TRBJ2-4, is DTGVSQNPRHKITKRGQNVTFRCDPISEHNRLYWYRQTLGQGPEFLTYFQNEAQLEKSRLLSDRFSAERPKGSFSTLEIQRTEQGDSAMYLCASSPAGGQGAKNIQYFGAGTRLSVL.